This TCR beta chain was captured in a study of cytomegalovirus exposure and HLA in healthy donors. Overall study: Sequencing of about 179 million T cells in an earlier analysis found around 110 million unique TCR beta sequences.

The germline V gene has CDR1 SGHNT and CDR2 YYREEE (reference sequence). The V segment lost 4 bases and the J segment 2 bases; nucleotides outside the gene matches: 3. CDR3 length: 15 residues. Primers included in the PCR were 60 Vbeta and 13 Jbeta primers. Repertoires were generated with immunoSEQ multiplex PCR, while TCRdb's copy carries only in-frame clones and drops some. The sample carries about 170,000 clones, around 79% recorded once. V gene TRBV5-4 combines with J gene TRBJ2-5; 12 bases map to TRBD2. This receptor was obtained from a woman between 50 and 59 years old in good health and CMV-seropositive. Sequenced: PBMCs. CDR3 amino acids: CASSQTSGGQETQYF. The DNA of the CDR3 is TGTGCCAGCAGCCAGACTAGCGGGGGACAAGAGACCCAGTACTTC.